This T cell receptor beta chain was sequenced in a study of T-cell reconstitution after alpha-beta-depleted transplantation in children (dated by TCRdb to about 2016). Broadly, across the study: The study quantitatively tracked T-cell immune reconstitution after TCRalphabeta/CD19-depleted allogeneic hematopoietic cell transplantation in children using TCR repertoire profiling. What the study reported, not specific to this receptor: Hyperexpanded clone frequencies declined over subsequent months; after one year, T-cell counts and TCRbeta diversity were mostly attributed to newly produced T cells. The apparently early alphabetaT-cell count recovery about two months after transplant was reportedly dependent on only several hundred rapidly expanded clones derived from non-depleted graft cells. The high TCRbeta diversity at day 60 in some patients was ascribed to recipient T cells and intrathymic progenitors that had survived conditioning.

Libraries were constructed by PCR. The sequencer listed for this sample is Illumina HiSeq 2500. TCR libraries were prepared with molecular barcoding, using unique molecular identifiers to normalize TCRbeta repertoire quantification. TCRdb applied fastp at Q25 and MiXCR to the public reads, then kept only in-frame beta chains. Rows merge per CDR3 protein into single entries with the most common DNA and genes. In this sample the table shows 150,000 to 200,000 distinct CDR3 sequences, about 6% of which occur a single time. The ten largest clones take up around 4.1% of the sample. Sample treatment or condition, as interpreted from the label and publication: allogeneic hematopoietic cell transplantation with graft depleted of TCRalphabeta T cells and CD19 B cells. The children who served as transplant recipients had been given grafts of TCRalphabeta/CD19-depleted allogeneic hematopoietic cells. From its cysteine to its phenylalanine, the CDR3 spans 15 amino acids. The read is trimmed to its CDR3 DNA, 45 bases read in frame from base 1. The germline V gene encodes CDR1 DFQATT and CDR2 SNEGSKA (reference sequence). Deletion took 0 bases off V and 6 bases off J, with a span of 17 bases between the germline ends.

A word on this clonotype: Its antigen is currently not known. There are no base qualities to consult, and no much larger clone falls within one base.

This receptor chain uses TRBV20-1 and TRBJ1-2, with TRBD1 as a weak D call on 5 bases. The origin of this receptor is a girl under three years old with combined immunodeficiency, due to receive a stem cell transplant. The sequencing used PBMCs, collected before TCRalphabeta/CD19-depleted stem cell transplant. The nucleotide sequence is TGCAGTGCTAGAGAAACTCGGATAGAAGGGGATGGCTACACCTTC. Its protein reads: CSARETRIEGDGYTF.